There are a few counts of the clone carrying this TCR beta chain. Antigen: not known. This CDR3 spans 15 amino acids. MiXCR, applied by TCRdb to the 5' RACE reads, yields one record per CDR3 protein. Of about 500,000 distinct CDR3 sequences listed, about 13% were seen once; the top ten hold approximately 1%. The record originates from a study of identical twins. General study points: Low generation probability was overrepresented in out-of-frame alpha sequences shared by twins.

The data were also submitted as part of a second study, on yellow fever vaccine responses in identical twins.

What was sequenced was CD4+ T cells sorted from blood. This clonotype was obtained from a woman younger than 35 in good health. The chain recombines TRBV21-1 with TRBJ2-7; TRBD2 is the table's D call and was not checked against the DNA. TRBV21-1 is given as a pseudogene. The CDR3 loop is CASSKGLKGSYEQYF. The CDR3 nucleotides read TGTGCCAGCAGCAAAGGTCTTAAGGGCAGCTACGAGCAGTACTTC.